This TCR beta chain was retrieved from a study of metastatic and nonmetastatic thyroid tumors. TCRdb called clones again from the PCR reads with MiXCR. The repertoire holds approximately 31,000 clones, with roughly 29% as singletons. The V gene lost 0 bases and the J gene lost 3 bases, with 10 bases spanning the gap. This CDR3 has 15 amino acids. Germline assignment: CDR1 SGHDT and CDR2 YYEEEE. Thyroid surgery was preceded by no treatment in any patient. The study's findings and limits: Malignant tumors reportedly showed significantly higher TCR beta diversity than benign nodules in both blood and tumor.

A remark on this clone: Antigen: not known.

The sequence derives from a female donor with papillary thyroid cancer or a benign thyroid nodule (not recorded which). Some clones in this sample may be carry-over from other donors' samples. The chain couples TRBV5-6 to TRBJ2-1; no clear D. Sequencing used blood. The CDR3 DNA reads TGTGCCAGCAGCTTGGGTCCAAGCATCTACAATGAGCAGTTCTTC. It specifies CASSLGPSIYNEQFF.